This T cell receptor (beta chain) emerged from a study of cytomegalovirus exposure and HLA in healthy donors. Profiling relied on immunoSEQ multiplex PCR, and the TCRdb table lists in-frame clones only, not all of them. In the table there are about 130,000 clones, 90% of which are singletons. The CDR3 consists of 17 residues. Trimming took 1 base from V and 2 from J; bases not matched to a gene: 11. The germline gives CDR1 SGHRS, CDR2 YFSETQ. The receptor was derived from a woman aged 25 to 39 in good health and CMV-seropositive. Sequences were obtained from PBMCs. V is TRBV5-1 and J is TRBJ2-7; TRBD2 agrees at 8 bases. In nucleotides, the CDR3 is TGCGCCAGCAGCTTGAGGTCCGCGGGAGGAATTACCTACGAGCAGTACTTC. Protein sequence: CASSLRSAGGITYEQYF.